What follows are 30 T cell receptor beta chains derived from one specimen sequenced in a study of cytomegalovirus exposure and HLA in healthy donors (dated by TCRdb to about 2017). The library was obtained by the immunoSEQ multiplex PCR assay. The multiplex PCR relied on a mix of 60 forward primers for TCR Vbeta segments and 13 reverse primers for TCR Jbeta segments. As stored in TCRdb, this immuneACCESS dataset retains in-frame rearrangements with V and J assigned. A fraction of the clones does not appear; measured against another copy, unresolved V genes explain less than half of the discrepancy, and the remainder lacks a known reason. In all, the sample holds roughly 190,000 clones, and around 86% of those were seen once. The ten most abundant clones make up around 1.5% of the sample. Sequenced material: PBMCs. These receptors were obtained from a woman between 18 and 30 years old in good health and CMV-seronegative.

The chain is built from TRBV18 and TRBJ2-1; D remains ambiguous. Trimming left V 6 bases short and J 9 bases short, with 21 bases between. Per the germline V gene, CDR1 is KGHSH and CDR2 is LQKENI. CDR3 length equals 15 residues. The CDR3 region has the DNA TGTGCCAGCTCCGACCAGGCAGTTCGCGTGGGTGAGCAGTTCTTC. This gives the protein CASSDQAVRVGEQFF.

This chain links TRBV2 with TRBJ2-3, with D possibly TRBD2 on 6 matching bases. The CDR3 length is 15 residues. Trimming left V 5 bases short and J 3 bases short, with 15 bases between. The V gene's germline CDR1 is SNHLY and CDR2 FYNNEI. The CDR3 protein is CASSFTRGKTDTQYF. The CDR3 nucleotides read TGTGCCAGCAGTTTTACTCGCGGGAAGACAGATACGCAGTATTTT.

The V gene is TRBV2, the J gene TRBJ1-5; 8 bases are shared with TRBD1. V lost 5 bases to trimming and J lost 7 bases; unmatched junction nucleotides: 7. In germline, CDR1 is SNHLY, CDR2 FYNNEI. CDR3 size: 14 residues. CDR3 coding DNA: TGTGCCAGCAGTTGGACAGGGAGCGGGCAGCCCCAGCATTTT. The encoded protein is CASSWTGSGQPQHF.

The rearrangement uses TRBV7-8 and TRBJ2-7; 10 positions match TRBD1. V dropped 4 bases and J dropped 4; count of bases not matched to a gene: 13. The CDR3 is 17 amino acids. Germline-derived CDR1 and CDR2 are SGHVS and FQNEAQ. The CDR3 loop reads CASSWSGTGARSYEQYF. The CDR3 DNA is TGTGCCAGCAGCTGGTCCGGGACAGGGGCCCGCTCTTACGAGCAGTACTTC.

This chain links TRBV5-1 with TRBJ1-2; the D is unclear. Germline V CDR1 and CDR2: SGHRS, YFSETQ. The CDR3 contains 16 residues. Trimming removed 0 bases from V and 1 base from J, with 13 bases in between. The CDR3 is CASSLGGQMINYGYTF. The CDR3 bases are TGCGCCAGCAGCTTGGGAGGGCAGATGATTAACTATGGCTACACCTTC. Combining the CDR3 with reference TRBV5-1 and TRBJ1-2 gives the whole variable domain KAGVTQTPRYLIKTRGQQVTLSCSPISGHRSVSWYQQTPGQGLQFLFEYFSETQRNKGNFPGRFSGRQFSNSRSEMNVSTLELGDSALYLCASSLGGQMINYGYTFGSGTRLTVV.

The J gene is TRBJ1-5, the V gene TRBV7-2, with TRBD1 matching over 9 bases. Germline CDR1 SGHTA, CDR2 FQGNSA. CDR3 length: 14 residues. Trimming at V came to 2 bases and at J to 6 bases, leaving 2 bases not matched to a gene. This chain's CDR3 is CASSLTGGSQPQHF. CDR3 nucleotide sequence: TGTGCCAGCAGCTTAACAGGGGGCAGTCAGCCCCAGCATTTT. Variable domain in full (rest from reference TRBV7-2 and TRBJ1-5): GAGVSQSPSNKVTEKGKDVELRCDPISGHTALYWYRQSLGQGLEFLIYFQGNSAPDKSGLPSDRFSAERTGGSVSTLTIQRTQQEDSAVYLCASSLTGGSQPQHFGDGTRLSIL.

Regarding this clone: Other nucleotide sequences in the sample specify the same CDR3. The chain joins TRBV7-6 to TRBJ2-7; 9 bases line up with TRBD1. Unmatched junction bases numbered 3, after V lost 5 bases and J lost 1 base. The CDR3 extends over 14 amino acids. Germline CDR1 reads SGHVS; CDR2 reads FNYEAQ. The DNA of the CDR3 is TGTGCCAGCAGCCAGGGACAGGGATCCTACGAGCAGTACTTC. Protein sequence: CASSQGQGSYEQYF.

The rearrangement uses TRBV11-2 and TRBJ2-7; 7 nucleotides align to TRBD1. Per the germline V gene, CDR1 is SGHAT and CDR2 is FQNNGV. The CDR3 runs to 12 residues. The trim removed 7 bases at V and 6 bases at J, leaving 6 bases unmatched. CDR3 nucleotides: TGTGCCAGCACCCGACAGGGTTTCGAGCAGTACTTC. Translating gives CASTRQGFEQYF.

This rearrangement joins TRBV5-4 to TRBJ1-1; D perhaps matches TRBD1 (6 bases). Trimming cost V 4 bases and J 4 bases, with 14 bases left between them. The CDR3 contains 14 residues. Germline assignment: CDR1 SGHNT and CDR2 YYREEE (reference sequence). Here the CDR3 reads CASSDDRRLTEAFF. The CDR3 coding sequence is TGTGCCAGCAGCGACGACAGGCGTCTCACTGAAGCTTTCTTT.

This sequence joins TRBV5-1 and TRBJ2-5; D is unclear. CDR3 size: 15 residues. The V end lost 0 bases, the J end lost 1 base, and 10 bases lay between the germline ends. The germline V gene encodes CDR1 SGHRS and CDR2 YFSETQ. The CDR3 coding sequence is TGCGCCAGCAGCTTGGCAGTCGACACCCAAGAGACCCAGTACTTC. Amino acid sequence: CASSLAVDTQETQYF.

This clone was seen once. This rearrangement joins TRBV5-1 to TRBJ2-3; D possibly corresponds to TRBD2 (6 bases). Trimming shortened V by 4 bases and J by 5 bases, and 17 bases separated the two germline ends. The germline CDR1 and CDR2 sequences are SGHRS and YFSETQ. The CDR3 contains 15 residues. For the CDR3, the DNA is TGCGCCAGCAGCCCACTTCCTTTCGGGGGAGATACGCAGTATTTT. This encodes CASSPLPFGGDTQYF.

The chain is built from TRBV7-2 and TRBJ1-2; no clear D gene. Germline V gives CDR1 SGHTA, CDR2 FQGNSA. The CDR3 totals 14 residues. V lost 1 base to trimming and J lost 2 bases, with 8 bases between them. The DNA for the CDR3 is TGTGCCAGCAGCTTAGGGACTTTGAACTATGGCTACACCTTC. Translation gives CASSLGTLNYGYTF.

The chain uses TRBV5-4 and TRBJ2-2; 14 nucleotides line up with TRBD2. The CDR3 length is 17 residues. The V segment lost 3 bases and the J segment 1 base; nucleotides outside the gene matches: 2. Germline V CDR1 and CDR2: SGHNT, YYREEE (reference sequence). The CDR3, as DNA: TGTGCCAGCAGCTCCGGGACTAGCGGGGGGAACACCGGGGAGCTGTTTTTT. It is translated as CASSSGTSGGNTGELFF.

The chain recombines TRBV10-3 with TRBJ2-1, with 7 bases aligning to TRBD2. Trimming at V came to 10 bases and at J to 1 base, leaving 4 bases not matched to a gene. CDR3 length: 13 residues. The germline CDR1 and CDR2 sequences are ENHRY and SYGVKD. Here the CDR3 DNA reads TGTGCCACTGGTAGCGGGTCCTACAATGAGCAGTTCTTC. Protein sequence: CATGSGSYNEQFF.

There are a few counts of this clone. The V and J genes are TRBV10-1 and TRBJ2-7, with TRBD1 matching over 8 bases. The germline V gene encodes CDR1 WNHNN and CDR2 SYGVQD (reference sequence). V gave up 0 bases and J gave up 3 bases; unmatched junction bases: 7. CDR3 size: 16 residues. The CDR3 bases are TGCGCCAGCAGTGAGTCAAGGGACAGGAGCTACTACGAGCAGTACTTC. Translation gives CASSESRDRSYYEQYF.

This chain connects TRBV20-1 to TRBJ2-7, with no clear D. Germline V CDR1 and CDR2: DFQATT, SNEGSKA (reference sequence). CDR3 length: 11 residues. V lost 8 bases, J lost 0 bases, and 8 bases lay in between. This CDR3 reads CSIQNSYEQYF. CDR3 DNA sequence: TGCAGTATACAGAACTCCTACGAGCAGTACTTC.

The chain couples TRBV19 to TRBJ2-5, with 9 bases aligning to TRBD2. V was clipped by 5 bases and J by 6 bases; unmatched bases: 7. CDR3 length: 14 amino acids. Germline-derived CDR1 and CDR2 are LNHDA and SQIVND (reference sequence). The DNA of the CDR3 is TGTGCCAGTAGTCCGACTAGCGGAAGGCAGACCCAGTACTTC. Amino acid sequence: CASSPTSGRQTQYF.

This chain uses TRBV30 with TRBJ1-2, with D possibly matching TRBD1 (6 bases). The CDR3 sequence is 13 residues long. The germline gives CDR1 GTSNPN, CDR2 SVGIG (reference sequence). With 6 bases removed from V and 4 bases from J, the gap between germline ends came to 15 bases. The CDR3 nucleotides read TGTGCCTGTTCCGGGACAAACCCCTATGGCTACACCTTC. Translated, it gives CACSGTNPYGYTF.

V usage is TRBV4-2 and J usage is TRBJ2-7; TRBD2 aligns across 9 bases. The trim removed 1 base at V and 0 bases at J, leaving 7 bases unmatched. This CDR3 comprises 17 residues. Germline CDR1 reads LGHNA; CDR2 reads YNFKEQ. The CDR3 bases are TGTGCCAGCAGCCAAGGCCCAGCGGGGGGATTCTCCTACGAGCAGTACTTC. Translating it yields CASSQGPAGGFSYEQYF.

V is TRBV7-9 and J is TRBJ2-3, with 10 positions matching TRBD2. The CDR3 is 18 amino acids. V dropped 5 bases and J dropped 6; count of bases not matched to a gene: 17. Germline CDR1 and CDR2: SEHNR and FQNEAQ (reference sequence). The CDR3 DNA follows: TGTGCCAGCAGCCTCGGAACTCTCCTAGCGGGGGCCTCGGATACGCAGTATTTT. This codes for CASSLGTLLAGASDTQYF.

This clone has only one observation. The chain recombines TRBV28 with TRBJ1-1; no clear D. The CDR3 runs to 15 residues. Trimming removed 3 bases from V and 4 bases from J, with 15 bases in between. CDR1 is MDHEN, CDR2 SYDVKM, per germline. The CDR3 is CASSLLVYRATEAFF. The DNA of the CDR3 is TGTGCCAGCAGTTTGCTCGTGTATCGCGCCACTGAAGCTTTCTTT.

The rearrangement joins TRBV5-1 to TRBJ2-1, with TRBD1 matching over 9 bases. Germline CDR1 reads SGHRS; CDR2 reads YFSETQ. With 2 bases clipped from V and 7 bases from J, the junction kept 7 bases outside the gene matches. This CDR3 is 15 amino acids long. CDR3 sequence (DNA): TGCGCCAGCAGCTTTACGGGACAGGGTATTAATGAGCAGTTCTTC. Residues: CASSFTGQGINEQFF.

This clone was seen a handful of times. The J gene is TRBJ1-1, the V gene TRBV10-1, with D possibly matching TRBD1 (6 bases). CDR3 size: 15 residues. The germline V gene encodes CDR1 WNHNN and CDR2 SYGVQD (reference sequence). Trimming cost V 0 bases and J 3 bases, with 11 bases left between them. DNA for the CDR3: TGCGCCAGCAGTGAGTCGGGGGCTCTTTACACTGAAGCTTTCTTT. Protein sequence: CASSESGALYTEAFF.

This rearrangement joins TRBV6-1 to TRBJ2-7; a possible D gene is TRBD1 (6 bases). Germline V gene sequence: CDR1 MNHNS, CDR2 SASEGT. The CDR3 extends over 14 amino acids. The V end lost 5 bases, the J end lost 3 bases, and 14 bases lay between the germline ends. CDR3 residues: CASSSPGQFYEQYF. For the CDR3, the DNA is TGTGCCAGCAGTTCCCCTGGACAGTTCTACGAGCAGTACTTC.

The chain is built from TRBV19 and TRBJ2-1, with 9 bases that match TRBD1. With V trimmed by 7 bases and J by 5 bases, 9 bases remained unmatched. This CDR3 has 15 amino acids. The V gene's germline CDR1 is LNHDA and CDR2 SQIVND (reference sequence). CDR3 region: CASNDPGQGNNEQFF. CDR3 coding DNA: TGTGCCAGTAACGATCCGGGACAGGGCAACAATGAGCAGTTCTTC.

In this sample, this clone turned up once. The chain recombines TRBV6-5 with TRBJ2-7, with a weak D call TRBD2 (6 bases). This CDR3 has 12 residues. In germline, CDR1 is MNHEY, CDR2 SVGAGI. V dropped 2 bases and J dropped 7 bases, with 9 bases sitting between them. CDR3 amino acids: CASSYGGSEQYF. The CDR3 nucleotides read TGTGCCAGCAGTTACGGGGGGTCGGAGCAGTACTTC.

The J gene is TRBJ2-5, the V gene TRBV2; 7 bases are a match to TRBD1. The germline gives CDR1 SNHLY, CDR2 FYNNEI. The trim removed 3 bases at V and 5 bases at J, leaving 9 bases unmatched. The CDR3 runs to 15 residues. This CDR3 is CASSEFGTARETQYF. The CDR3 DNA is TGTGCCAGCAGTGAGTTCGGGACAGCCAGGGAGACCCAGTACTTC.

V is TRBV6-4 and J is TRBJ1-6; 7 nucleotides agree with TRBD1. The V segment lost 4 bases and the J segment 7 bases; nucleotides outside the gene matches: 10. The CDR3 length is 16 residues. Germline CDR1 reads MRHNA; CDR2 reads SNTAGT. CDR3 nucleotides: TGTGCCAGCAGTGGCGAAACCGGGACAGAAAATTCACCCCTCCACTTT. Its translation: CASSGETGTENSPLHF.

V and J are TRBV6-1 and TRBJ1-1; D is undetermined. Trimming took off 5 bases at V and 3 bases at J, with 10 bases between the two ends. The CDR3 is 13 residues long. The germline CDR1 and CDR2 sequences are MNHNS and SASEGT. CDR3 loop: CASSRLADTEAFF. CDR3 sequence (DNA): TGTGCCAGCAGTAGACTAGCGGACACTGAAGCTTTCTTT.

This rearrangement joins TRBV6-1 to TRBJ1-1; D gene unclear. Trimming stripped 3 bases from V and 8 bases from J, with 19 bases between. Looked up from germline, CDR1 is MNHNS and CDR2 is SASEGT. The CDR3 is 15 amino acids. This CDR3 is CASSDGRTGIREAFF. The CDR3 coding sequence is TGTGCCAGCAGTGACGGCCGGACGGGGATCCGGGAAGCTTTCTTT.